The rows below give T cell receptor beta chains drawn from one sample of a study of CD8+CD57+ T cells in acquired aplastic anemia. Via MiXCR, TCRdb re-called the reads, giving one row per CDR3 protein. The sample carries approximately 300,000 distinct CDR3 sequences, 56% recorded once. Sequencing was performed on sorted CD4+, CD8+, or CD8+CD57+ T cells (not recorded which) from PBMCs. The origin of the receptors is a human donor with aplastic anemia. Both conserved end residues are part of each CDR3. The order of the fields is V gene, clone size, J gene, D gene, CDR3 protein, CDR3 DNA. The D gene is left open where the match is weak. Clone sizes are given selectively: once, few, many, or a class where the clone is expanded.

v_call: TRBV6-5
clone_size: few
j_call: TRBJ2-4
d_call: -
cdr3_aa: CASSRRSAKNIQYF
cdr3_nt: TGTGCCAGCAGCCGCCGGTCGGCCAAAAACATTCAGTACTTC

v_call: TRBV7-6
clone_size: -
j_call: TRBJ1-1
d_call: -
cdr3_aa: CASSPTGSGGTEAFF
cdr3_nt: TGTGCCAGCAGCCCGACCGGGTCCGGGGGCACTGAAGCTTTCTTT

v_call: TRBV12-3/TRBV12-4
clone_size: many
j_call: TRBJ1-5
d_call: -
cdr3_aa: CASSYTGINQPQHF
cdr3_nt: TGTGCCAGCAGCTACACAGGGATCAATCAGCCCCAGCATTTT

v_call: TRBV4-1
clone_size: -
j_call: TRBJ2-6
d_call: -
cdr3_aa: CASSQDVGTGANVLTF
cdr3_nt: TGCGCCAGCAGCCAAGACGTGGGGACTGGGGCCAACGTCCTGACTTTC

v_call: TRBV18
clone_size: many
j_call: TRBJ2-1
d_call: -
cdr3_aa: CASSPLILDGGGGEQFF
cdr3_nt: TGTGCCAGCTCACCACTTATTCTGGACGGAGGTGGGGGGGAGCAGTTCTTC

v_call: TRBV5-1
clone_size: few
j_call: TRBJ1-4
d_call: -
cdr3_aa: CASSSIQGSNEKLFF
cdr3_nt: TGCGCCAGCAGCTCCATACAGGGATCTAATGAAAAACTGTTTTTT

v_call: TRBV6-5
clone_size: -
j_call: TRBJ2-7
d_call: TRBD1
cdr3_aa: CASSQPGTGAGEQYF
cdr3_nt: TGTGCCAGCAGTCAACCCGGGACAGGGGCGGGGGAGCAGTACTTC

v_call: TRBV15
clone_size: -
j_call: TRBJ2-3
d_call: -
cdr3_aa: CATSRKLDNSDTQYF
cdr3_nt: TGTGCCACCAGCAGGAAACTTGATAATTCAGATACGCAGTATTTT

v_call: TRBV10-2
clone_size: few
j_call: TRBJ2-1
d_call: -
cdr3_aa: CASSEVFVNEQFF
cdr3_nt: TGCGCCAGCAGTGAGGTGTTCGTGAATGAGCAGTTCTTC

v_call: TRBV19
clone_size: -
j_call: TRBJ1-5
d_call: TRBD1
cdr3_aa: CASSYRDSSGNQPQHF
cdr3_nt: TGTGCCAGTAGCTACCGGGACAGTAGCGGCAATCAGCCCCAGCATTTT

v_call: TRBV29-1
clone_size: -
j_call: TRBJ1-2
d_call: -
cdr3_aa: CSVDGGRRYGYTF
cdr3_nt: TGCAGCGTTGACGGGGGGAGGAGGTACGGCTACACCTTC

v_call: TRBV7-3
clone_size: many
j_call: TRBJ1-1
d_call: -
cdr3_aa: CASSGGAGNTEAFF
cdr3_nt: TGTGCCAGCTCCGGGGGCGCGGGGAACACTGAAGCTTTCTTT

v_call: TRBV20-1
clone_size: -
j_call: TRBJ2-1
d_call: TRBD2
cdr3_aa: CSATVAGGPGYNEQFF
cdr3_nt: TGCAGTGCTACGGTAGCGGGAGGGCCTGGTTACAATGAGCAGTTCTTC

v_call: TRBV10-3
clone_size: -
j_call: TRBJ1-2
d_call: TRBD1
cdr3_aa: CAITGTGGYYGYTF
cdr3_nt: TGTGCCATCACGGGCACAGGGGGGTACTATGGCTACACCTTC

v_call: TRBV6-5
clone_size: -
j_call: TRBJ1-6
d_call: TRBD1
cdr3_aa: CASRAGGAYNSPLHF
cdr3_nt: TGTGCCAGCAGAGCAGGGGGCGCCTATAATTCACCCCTCCACTTT

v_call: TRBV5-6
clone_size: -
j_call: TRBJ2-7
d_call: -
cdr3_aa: CASSLVRDTYEQYF
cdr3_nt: TGTGCCAGCAGCTTGGTACGCGACACCTACGAGCAGTACTTC

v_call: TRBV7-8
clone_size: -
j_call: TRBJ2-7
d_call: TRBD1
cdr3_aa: CASSTRDRLYEQYF
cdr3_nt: TGTGCCAGCAGCACTAGGGACAGGCTCTACGAGCAGTACTTC

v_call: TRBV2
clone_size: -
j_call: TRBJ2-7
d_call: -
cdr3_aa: CASTRSLQGNYEQYF
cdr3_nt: TGTGCCAGCACCAGATCCCTTCAGGGAAACTACGAGCAGTACTTC

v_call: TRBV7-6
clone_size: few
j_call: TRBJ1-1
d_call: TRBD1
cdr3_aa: CASSSRDSGNTEAFF
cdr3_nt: TGTGCCAGCAGCAGTCGGGACAGCGGGAACACTGAAGCTTTCTTT

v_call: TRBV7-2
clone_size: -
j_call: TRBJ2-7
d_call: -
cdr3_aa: CASSLVTVSVYEQYF
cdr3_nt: TGTGCCAGCAGCTTAGTGACGGTCTCAGTCTACGAGCAGTACTTC

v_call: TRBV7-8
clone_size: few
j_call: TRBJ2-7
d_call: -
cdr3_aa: CASSAQGSYEQYF
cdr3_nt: TGTGCCAGCAGCGCACAGGGATCCTACGAGCAGTACTTC

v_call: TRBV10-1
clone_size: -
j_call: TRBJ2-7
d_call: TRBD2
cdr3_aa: CASSAGTSGRYEQYF
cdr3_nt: TGCGCCAGCAGTGCCGGGACTAGCGGGAGATACGAGCAGTACTTC

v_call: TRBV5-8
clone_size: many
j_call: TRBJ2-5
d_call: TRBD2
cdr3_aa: CASSLGLAGSLQETQYF
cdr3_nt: TGTGCCAGCAGCTTAGGACTAGCGGGGTCTCTACAAGAGACCCAGTACTTC

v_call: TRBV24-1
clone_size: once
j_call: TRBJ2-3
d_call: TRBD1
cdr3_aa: CARRTGDTDTQYF
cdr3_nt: TGTGCCAGAAGGACAGGGGACACGGATACGCAGTATTTT

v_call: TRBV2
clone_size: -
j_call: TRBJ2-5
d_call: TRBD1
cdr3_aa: CAGRTGGQETQYF
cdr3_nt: TGTGCCGGAAGGACAGGGGGCCAAGAGACCCAGTACTTC

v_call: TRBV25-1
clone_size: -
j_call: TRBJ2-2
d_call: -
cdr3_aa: CASSGRISNTGELFF
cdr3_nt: TGTGCCAGCAGTGGCCGAATTTCAAACACCGGGGAGCTGTTTTTT

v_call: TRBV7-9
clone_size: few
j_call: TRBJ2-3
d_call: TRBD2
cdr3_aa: CASTLPGRESTDTQYF
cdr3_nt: TGTGCCAGCACCCTACCAGGGCGGGAGAGCACAGATACGCAGTATTTT

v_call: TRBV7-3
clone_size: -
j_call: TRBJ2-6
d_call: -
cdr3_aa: CASSLTSVYSGANVLTF
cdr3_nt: TGTGCCAGCAGCTTAACGTCTGTATACTCTGGGGCCAACGTCCTGACTTTC

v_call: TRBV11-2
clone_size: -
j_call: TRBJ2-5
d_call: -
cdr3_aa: CASSYGAKETQYF
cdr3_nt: TGTGCCAGCAGCTACGGGGCGAAGGAGACCCAGTACTTC

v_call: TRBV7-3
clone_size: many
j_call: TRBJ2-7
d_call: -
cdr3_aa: CASSLANGLYEQYF
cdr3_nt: TGTGCCAGCAGCTTAGCTAATGGCCTTTACGAGCAGTACTTC

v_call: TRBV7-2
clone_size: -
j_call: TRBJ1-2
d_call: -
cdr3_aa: CASSLMLSADGYTF
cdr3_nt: TGTGCCAGCAGCTTAATGTTGTCAGCAGATGGCTACACCTTC

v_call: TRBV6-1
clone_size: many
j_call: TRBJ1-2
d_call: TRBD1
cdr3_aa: CASIETGGNYGYTF
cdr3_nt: TGTGCCAGCATCGAGACAGGGGGCAACTATGGCTACACCTTC

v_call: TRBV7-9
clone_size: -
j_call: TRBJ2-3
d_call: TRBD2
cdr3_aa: CASSVGTSPTMWDTQYF
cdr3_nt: TGTGCCAGCAGCGTCGGGACTAGCCCAACAATGTGGGATACGCAGTATTTT

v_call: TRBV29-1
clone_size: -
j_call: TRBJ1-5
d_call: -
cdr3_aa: CSVAGGDRNQPQHF
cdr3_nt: TGCAGCGTTGCGGGGGGCGATCGCAATCAGCCCCAGCATTTT

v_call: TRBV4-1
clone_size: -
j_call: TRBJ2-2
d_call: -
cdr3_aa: CASSQPSGAGELFF
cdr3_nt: TGCGCCAGCAGCCAACCTTCTGGGGCCGGGGAGCTGTTTTTT

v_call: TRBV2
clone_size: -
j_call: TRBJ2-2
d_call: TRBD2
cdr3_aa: CASTYGGLAGAGELFF
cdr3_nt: TGTGCCAGCACGTATGGGGGACTAGCGGGCGCCGGGGAGCTGTTTTTT

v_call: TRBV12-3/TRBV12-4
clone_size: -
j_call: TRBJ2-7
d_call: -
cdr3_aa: CASSFNLGEQYF
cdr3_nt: TGTGCCAGCAGTTTCAATCTAGGGGAGCAGTACTTC

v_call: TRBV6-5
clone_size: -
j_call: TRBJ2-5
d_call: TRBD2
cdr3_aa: CASSYSVLAGGGGETQYF
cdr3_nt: TGTGCCAGCAGTTACTCGGTACTAGCGGGAGGGGGTGGAGAGACCCAGTACTTC

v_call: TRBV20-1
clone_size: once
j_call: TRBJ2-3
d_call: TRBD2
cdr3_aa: CSAGLSGRLTDTQYF
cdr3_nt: TGCAGTGCTGGACTTAGCGGGAGACTGACAGATACGCAGTATTTT

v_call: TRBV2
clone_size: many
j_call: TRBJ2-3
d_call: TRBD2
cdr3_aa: CASSLAGGLDTQYF
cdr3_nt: TGTGCCAGCAGTTTAGCGGGGGGATTGGATACGCAGTATTTT

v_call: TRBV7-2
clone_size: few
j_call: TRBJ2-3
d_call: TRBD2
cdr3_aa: CASSYDSGGTDTQYF
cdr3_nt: TGTGCCAGCAGCTACGATAGCGGGGGTACAGATACGCAGTATTTT

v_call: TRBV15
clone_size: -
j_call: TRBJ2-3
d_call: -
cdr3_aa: CATSRGGAGTDTQYF
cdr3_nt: TGTGCCACCAGCAGAGGGGGGGCAGGCACAGATACGCAGTATTTT

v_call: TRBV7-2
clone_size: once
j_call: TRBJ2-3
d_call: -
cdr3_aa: CASSLSAASLDTQYF
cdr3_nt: TGTGCCAGCAGCTTGTCGGCGGCCTCCTTAGATACGCAGTATTTT

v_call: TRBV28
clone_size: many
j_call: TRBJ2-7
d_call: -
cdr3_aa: CASSWADYEQYF
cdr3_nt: TGTGCCAGCAGTTGGGCCGACTACGAGCAGTACTTC

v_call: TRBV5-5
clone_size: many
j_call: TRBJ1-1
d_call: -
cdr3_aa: CASSSSAAMNTEAFF
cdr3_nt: TGTGCCAGCAGCTCGTCGGCGGCCATGAACACTGAAGCTTTCTTT

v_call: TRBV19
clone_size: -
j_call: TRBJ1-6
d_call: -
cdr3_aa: CASGIGSAGTLTNSPLRF
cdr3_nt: TGTGCCAGTGGTATCGGTTCAGCCGGGACACTTACTAATTCACCCCTCCGCTTT

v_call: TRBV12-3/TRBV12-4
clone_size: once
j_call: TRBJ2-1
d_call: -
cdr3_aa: CASSLRGASYNEQFF
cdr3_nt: TGTGCCAGCAGTCTTCGGGGGGCATCCTACAATGAGCAGTTCTTC

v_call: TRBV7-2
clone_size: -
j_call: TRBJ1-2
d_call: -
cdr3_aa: CASSPFAEAYTF
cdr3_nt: TGTGCCAGCAGCCCGTTTGCGGAGGCCTACACCTTC

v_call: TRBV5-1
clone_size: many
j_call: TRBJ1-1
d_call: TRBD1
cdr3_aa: CASSAQGTNTEAFF
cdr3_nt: TGCGCCAGCAGCGCACAGGGGACGAACACTGAAGCTTTCTTT

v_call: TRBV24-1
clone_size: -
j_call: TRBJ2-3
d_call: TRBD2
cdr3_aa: CATSVQREAVTDTQYF
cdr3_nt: TGTGCCACCAGTGTGCAGCGGGAGGCGGTAACAGATACGCAGTATTTT

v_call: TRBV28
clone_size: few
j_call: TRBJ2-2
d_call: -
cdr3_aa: CASSAGDRYTGELFF
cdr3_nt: TGTGCCAGCAGTGCGGGGGACAGATACACCGGGGAGCTGTTTTTT

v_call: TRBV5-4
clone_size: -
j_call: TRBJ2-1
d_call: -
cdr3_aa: CASSLGQVYEQFF
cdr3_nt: TGTGCCAGCAGCTTGGGCCAGGTCTATGAGCAGTTCTTC

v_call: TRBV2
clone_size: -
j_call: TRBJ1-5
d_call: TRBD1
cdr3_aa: CASSEGTGGNQPQHF
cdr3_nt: TGTGCCAGCAGTGAAGGGACAGGGGGTAATCAGCCCCAGCATTTT

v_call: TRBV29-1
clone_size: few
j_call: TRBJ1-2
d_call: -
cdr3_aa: CSALLPRLVNYGYTF
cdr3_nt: TGCAGCGCACTATTGCCCAGATTGGTAAACTATGGCTACACCTTC

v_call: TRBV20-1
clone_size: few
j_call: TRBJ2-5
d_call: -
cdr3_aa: CSARGNYDPRGTQYF
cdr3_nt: TGCAGTGCTAGAGGAAACTACGATCCAAGAGGGACCCAGTACTTC

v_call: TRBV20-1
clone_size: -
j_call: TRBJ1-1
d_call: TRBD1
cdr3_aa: CSARDGTASGNTEAFF
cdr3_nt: TGCAGTGCTAGAGACGGGACAGCATCTGGAAACACTGAAGCTTTCTTT